This entry lists 24 T cell receptor beta chains sequenced from one sample in a study of blood T cell repertoires in COVID-19. The method was immunoSEQ multiplex PCR; TCRdb's version includes in-frame clones alone and lacks a portion of them. Among about 230,000 clones listed, about 80% were seen once. The sample taken for sequencing was peripheral blood. These receptors originate from a man aged 45-65 years with active or convalescent COVID-19.

This rearrangement joins TRBV28 to TRBJ2-2, with a weak D call TRBD2 (5 bases). The V gene lost 3 bases and the J gene lost 3 bases, with 11 bases spanning the gap. This CDR3 is 15 amino acids long. CDR1 MDHEN and CDR2 SYDVKM come from the germline V gene. CDR3 sequence (DNA): TGTGCCAGCAGTTTTCAGCGGAGGTACACCGGGGAGCTGTTTTTT. It is translated as CASSFQRRYTGELFF.

The rearrangement joins TRBV2 to TRBJ2-2; a weak D match, TRBD2 (7 bases). V was pared by 8 bases and J by 7 bases, with 14 bases between. CDR1 SNHLY and CDR2 FYNNEI come from the germline V gene. The CDR3 sequence is 13 residues long. CDR3 nucleotides: TGTGCCAGCTTAAGGGGGGGGAACGGGGAGCTGTTTTTT. Its protein is CASLRGGNGELFF.

This clone has only a few counts. V usage is TRBV30 and J usage is TRBJ1-5; 9 nucleotides agree with TRBD1. There are 13 residues in the CDR3. J lost 4 bases, V lost 5 bases, and 3 bases had no gene match. CDR1 and CDR2 from the germline V gene are GTSNPN and SVGIG (reference sequence). In DNA, the CDR3 is TGTGCCTGGGAGACAGGGGGTAATCAGCCCCAGCATTTT. This sequence encodes CAWETGGNQPQHF. Together with reference TRBV30 and TRBJ1-5, the CDR3 gives the full variable domain: SQTIHQWPATLVQPVGSPLSLECTVEGTSNPNLYWYRQAAGRGLQLLFYSVGIGQISSEVPQNLSASRPQDRQFILSSKKLLLSDSGFYLCAWETGGNQPQHFGDGTRLSIL.

The V call is TRBV9, the J call TRBJ2-1, with 9 nucleotides matching TRBD2. This CDR3 contains 16 residues. In germline, CDR1 is SGDLS, CDR2 YYNGEE. Trimming took 0 bases from V and 6 from J; bases not matched to a gene: 7. CDR3 nucleotide sequence: TGTGCCAGCAGCGTAGGGGCTAGCGGGGTGACCAATGAGCAGTTCTTC. It codes for CASSVGASGVTNEQFF.

The gene calls are TRBV30 and TRBJ2-7; 9 positions agree with TRBD1. Losses at the gene ends were 2 bases for V and 5 bases for J; bases not matched to a gene: 4. Germline assignment: CDR1 GTSNPN and CDR2 SVGIG (reference sequence). The CDR3 sequence is 13 residues long. Here the CDR3 DNA reads TGTGCCTGGAGTTCGGACAGGGGCAACGAGCAGTACTTC. This codes for CAWSSDRGNEQYF.

This chain connects TRBV7-7 to TRBJ2-5; 11 nucleotides align to TRBD2. The CDR3 runs 16 residues. V was pared by 2 bases and J by 2 bases, with 4 bases of the junction left unmatched. Per germline, CDR1 SSHAT and CDR2 FNYEAQ (reference sequence). The CDR3: CASSLLPSGGQETQYF. In DNA form, the CDR3 reads TGTGCCAGCAGCTTACTCCCTAGCGGGGGGCAAGAGACCCAGTACTTC. Variable domain in full (rest from reference TRBV7-7 and TRBJ2-5): GAGVSQSPRYKVTKRGQDVTLRCDPISSHATLYWYQQALGQGPEFLTYFNYEAQPDKSGLPSDRFSAERPEGSISTLTIQRTEQRDSAMYRCASSLLPSGGQETQYFGPGTRLLVL.

The V and J genes are TRBV15 and TRBJ1-4; 9 bases match TRBD1. V lost 3 bases and J lost 8; bases outside the gene matches: 7. From germline, CDR1 is LNHNV and CDR2 YYDKDF (reference sequence). This CDR3 is 15 amino acids long. CDR3 protein: CATSRDRGFREKLFF. DNA for the CDR3: TGTGCCACCAGCAGGGACAGGGGATTTCGAGAAAAACTGTTTTTT.

The chain combines TRBV18 with TRBJ1-3; TRBD1 might be the D (5 bases). The CDR3 extends over 14 amino acids. Germline CDR1 is KGHSH and CDR2 is LQKENI. V dropped 2 bases and J dropped 5 bases, with 10 bases sitting between them. CDR3 sequence (DNA): TGTGCCAGCTCACCAGGGGCGGACCGAAACACCATATATTTT. This encodes CASSPGADRNTIYF.

This rearrangement joins TRBV30 to TRBJ1-5; 10 bases align to TRBD1. The germline gives CDR1 GTSNPN, CDR2 SVGIG (reference sequence). V dropped 5 bases and J dropped 6; count of bases not matched to a gene: 1. CDR3 size: 12 residues. The CDR3 loop reads CAWGDRGQPQHF. In DNA form, the CDR3 reads TGTGCCTGGGGGGACAGGGGTCAGCCCCAGCATTTT.

This clone was recorded a few times. This rearrangement joins TRBV2 to TRBJ2-1, with a possible D match to TRBD2 (5 bases). This CDR3 has 12 residues. V lost 5 bases and J 11 bases, leaving 13 bases between the germline ends. Germline V CDR1 and CDR2: SNHLY, FYNNEI. The CDR3 is CASSLAGAKQFF. In nucleotides, the CDR3 is TGTGCCAGCAGTCTGGCGGGCGCCAAGCAGTTCTTC. Complete variable domain (other parts from reference TRBV2 and TRBJ2-1): EPEVTQTPSHQVTQMGQEVILRCVPISNHLYFYWYRQILGQKVEFLVSFYNNEISEKSEIFDDQFSVERPDGSNFTLKIRSTKLEDSAMYFCASSLAGAKQFFGPGTRLTVL.

The chain joins TRBV30 to TRBJ1-1; weak D call: TRBD1 (5 bases). The CDR3 contains 15 residues. Germline loops: CDR1 GTSNPN, CDR2 SVGIG (reference sequence). V lost 2 bases and J lost 1, with 14 bases in between. CDR3 amino acids: CAWSPQGYRNTEAFF. CDR3 DNA sequence: TGTGCCTGGAGTCCTCAGGGTTACCGGAACACTGAAGCTTTCTTT. Supplemented by reference TRBV30 and TRBJ1-1, the full variable domain reads SQTIHQWPATLVQPVGSPLSLECTVEGTSNPNLYWYRQAAGRGLQLLFYSVGIGQISSEVPQNLSASRPQDRQFILSSKKLLLSDSGFYLCAWSPQGYRNTEAFFGQGTRLTVV.

V is TRBV6-2 or TRBV6-3 and J is TRBJ2-2; D is ambiguous. The V end was cut by 0 bases, the J end by 0 bases, with 8 bases between. This CDR3 is 16 amino acids long. Germline V gene data show CDR1 as MNHEY and CDR2 as SVGEGT. CDR3 sequence reads: CASSYSPGTNTGELFF. Here the CDR3 DNA reads TGTGCCAGCAGTTACTCCCCAGGAACGAACACCGGGGAGCTGTTTTTT.

The chain employs TRBV30 and TRBJ2-7; D is undetermined. CDR3 length: 14 amino acids. CDR1 is GTSNPN and CDR2 is SVGIG in the germline V gene (reference sequence). V lost 0 bases to trimming and J lost 0 bases, with 9 bases between them. CDR3 sequence reads: CAWSVSRSSYEQYF. The CDR3 bases are TGTGCCTGGAGTGTAAGCCGGAGCTCCTACGAGCAGTACTTC.

This rearrangement joins TRBV18 to TRBJ2-1; tentative D call: TRBD1 (7 bases). Germline CDR1 and CDR2: KGHSH and LQKENI. Trimming cost V 3 bases and J 9 bases, with 15 bases left between them. The CDR3 totals 14 residues. In nucleotides, the CDR3 is TGTGCCAGCTCACCCAGTTCAGGGGGAGGTGAGCAGTTCTTC. Protein product: CASSPSSGGGEQFF.

The CDR3 DNA is TGCAGCGCCCGACACCCAGCGGGCAATGAGCAGTTCTTC. It codes for CSARHPAGNEQFF. The rearrangement links TRBV29-1 to TRBJ2-1; possibly TRBD2 for D (6 bases). The V and J ends lost 7 bases and 6 bases respectively, with 16 bases between them. CDR1 SQVTM and CDR2 ANQGSEA come from the germline V gene. The CDR3 has 13 amino acids.

The gene calls are TRBV16 and TRBJ2-7; 8 bases fit TRBD1. The germline CDR1 and CDR2 sequences are KGHSY and FQNENV. The length of the CDR3 is 18 residues. The V and J ends lost 4 bases and 2 bases, in that order; junction bases with no gene match: 16. The CDR3 sequence: CASSPRIGSRDRPYEQYF. As DNA, the CDR3 is TGTGCCAGCAGCCCTAGGATAGGGTCCCGGGACAGGCCCTACGAGCAGTACTTC.

This clone was detected only once. For the CDR3, the DNA is TGTGCCAGCAGCTTAGCGGCTAGCGGGGGGACAGATACGCAGTATTTT. It is translated as CASSLAASGGTDTQYF. This rearrangement joins TRBV7-2 to TRBJ2-3, with 11 bases lining up with TRBD2. From germline, CDR1 is SGHTA and CDR2 FQGNSA. The junction had 2 bases not matched to a gene; V was cut back by 0 bases and J by 3 bases. The CDR3 has 16 amino acids. Full variable domain (outside the CDR3, taken from reference TRBV7-2 and TRBJ2-3): GAGVSQSPSNKVTEKGKDVELRCDPISGHTALYWYRQSLGQGLEFLIYFQGNSAPDKSGLPSDRFSAERTGGSVSTLTIQRTQQEDSAVYLCASSLAASGGTDTQYFGPGTRLTVL.

This clone was detected a few times. CDR3 DNA: TGTGCTAGTGGTTCGGCAGGGGTTCCTGAAGCTTTCTTT. The encoded protein is CASGSAGVPEAFF. The V and J genes are TRBV12-5 and TRBJ1-1; a weak D match, TRBD1 (6 bases). Germline CDR1 LGHNT, CDR2 FRNRAP. V was pared by 4 bases and J by 6 bases, with 12 bases between. The CDR3 covers 13 residues.

V usage is TRBV30 and J usage is TRBJ1-2; unclear D gene. Germline CDR1 GTSNPN, CDR2 SVGIG (reference sequence). The CDR3 sequence is 10 residues long. V was trimmed by 5 bases and J by 8 bases, leaving 9 bases between them. CDR3 bases: TGTGCCTGGGGGGAGGTCGGCTACACCTTC. Translated: CAWGEVGYTF.

V is TRBV30 and J is TRBJ2-3, with D tentatively TRBD2 (7 bases). Between the trimmed V and J ends, which lost 5 bases and 10 bases, there was a span of 19 bases. From germline, CDR1 is GTSNPN and CDR2 SVGIG (reference sequence). The CDR3 covers 13 residues. DNA of the CDR3: TGTGCCTGGTCGGAGGGGGGGCCTGAGGCGCAGTATTTT. It is translated as CAWSEGGPEAQYF.

This rearrangement joins TRBV19 to TRBJ2-7; possibly TRBD1 for D (5 bases). This CDR3 region has 12 residues. Trimming shortened V by 6 bases and J by 5 bases, and 11 bases separated the two germline ends. Germline V gene lookup returns CDR1 LNHDA and CDR2 SQIVND (reference sequence). The DNA of the CDR3 is TGTGCCAGTAGCTCCGAACAGGACGAGCAGTACTTC. Its translation: CASSSEQDEQYF.

The chain couples TRBV7-2 to TRBJ2-7; TRBD1 matches at 8 bases. Germline V lookup: CDR1 SGHTA, CDR2 FQGNSA. CDR3 length equals 14 residues. Trimming cost V 2 bases and J 12 bases; bases outside gene matches: 12. CDR3 protein: CASSLPRQGRRVYF. The CDR3 DNA reads as TGTGCCAGCAGCTTACCTCGACAGGGGCGCCGTGTGTACTTC.

The rearrangement uses TRBV19 and TRBJ1-4; perhaps TRBD1 as D (5 bases). The CDR3 is 11 residues long. Germline loops: CDR1 LNHDA, CDR2 SQIVND (reference sequence). With 8 bases removed from V and 8 bases from J, the gap between germline ends came to 9 bases. This chain's CDR3 is CASSRGEKLFF. In DNA, the CDR3 is TGTGCCAGTTCCCGGGGGGAAAAACTGTTTTTT.

This rearrangement joins TRBV7-9 to TRBJ2-2, with TRBD2 matching over 8 bases. The CDR3 totals 15 residues. The trim removed 4 bases at V and 2 bases at J, leaving 3 bases unmatched. Germline CDR1 SEHNR, CDR2 FQNEAQ (reference sequence). CDR3 loop: CASSYGGVNTGELFF. The CDR3 DNA is TGTGCCAGCAGCTACGGGGGGGTCAACACCGGGGAGCTGTTTTTT.